These 32 T cell receptor beta chains originate from one sample sequenced in a study of shared clonotypes between healthy human individuals (dated by TCRdb to the early 2020s). The library came from the immunoSEQ multiplex PCR assay. The table comes from immuneACCESS by way of TCRdb, which keeps in-frame sequences with V and J called. Part of the clones is missing from these tables; in studies checked, under half for an unresolved V gene and the rest for unknown reasons. The sample table holds roughly 2 million clones, of which more than 90% were seen once. The top ten constitute roughly 0.13% of the sample. Sequencing used naive CD4+ T cells sorted from blood. Explained via the paper, the cell subset or site label denotes: CD45RA+ positively selected. The receptors come from a young man in good health.

Note on this clone: The same CDR3 is also encoded by other DNA sequences in this sample. CDR3 sequence: CAWTGQGNSPLHF. The DNA of the CDR3 is TGTGCCTGGACGGGACAGGGGAATTCACCCCTCCACTTT. This chain links TRBV30 with TRBJ1-6; 10 bases agree with TRBD1. Germline-derived CDR1 and CDR2 are GTSNPN and SVGIG (reference sequence). The CDR3 runs 13 residues. V shed 4 bases and J 7 bases; nucleotides not matched to a gene: 1.

The V call is TRBV29-1, the J call TRBJ2-1, with TRBD1 matching over 12 bases. V was pared by 6 bases and J by 6 bases, with 6 bases of the junction left unmatched. This CDR3 contains 14 residues. In germline, CDR1 is SQVTM, CDR2 ANQGSEA. As DNA, the CDR3 is TGCAGCGTGAGGCGGGACAGGGGGCCCAATGAGCAGTTCTTC. Translating gives CSVRRDRGPNEQFF.

The chain recombines TRBV19 with TRBJ1-5; the D is unclear. Deletions cut 10 bases from V and 4 bases from J, with 5 bases between. Looked up from germline, CDR1 is LNHDA and CDR2 is SQIVND (reference sequence). CDR3 length: 10 residues. As DNA, the CDR3 is TGTGCCACGGGGAATCAGCCCCAGCATTTT. Residues: CATGNQPQHF.

The chain links TRBV27 to TRBJ2-2; a possible D gene is TRBD2 (6 bases). Germline-derived CDR1 and CDR2 are MNHEY and SMNVEV (reference sequence). V was shortened by 3 bases and J by 1 base, with 12 bases between the two germline ends. The length of the CDR3 is 16 residues. CDR3 coding DNA: TGTGCCAGCAGTTTTTTCGGGACTCTGAACACCGGGGAGCTGTTTTTT. Residues: CASSFFGTLNTGELFF.

The chain joins TRBV7-2 to TRBJ2-7, with D tentatively TRBD2 (6 bases). Germline CDR1 SGHTA, CDR2 FQGNSA. V gave up 5 bases and J gave up 2 bases, with 13 bases separating them. The CDR3 is 14 amino acids. CDR3 DNA: TGTGCCAGCAGCATGCGGGACGGAGCCTACGAGCAGTACTTC. Translated, it gives CASSMRDGAYEQYF.

The chain links TRBV10-1 to TRBJ2-2, with D tentatively TRBD2 (5 bases). V was pared by 8 bases and J by 6 bases, with 16 bases between. The CDR3 sequence is 14 residues long. Germline CDR1 WNHNN, CDR2 SYGVQD (reference sequence). CDR3 loop: CASSGLGDSGELFF. As DNA, the CDR3 is TGCGCCAGCTCCGGCCTCGGGGATTCCGGGGAGCTGTTTTTT.

The chain couples TRBV10-3 to TRBJ2-1, with 11 bases matching TRBD2. V lost 7 bases and J lost 5; bases outside the gene matches: 7. The CDR3 is 15 residues long. The V gene's germline CDR1 is ENHRY and CDR2 SYGVKD. CDR3 sequence reads: CAIMSGTSGNNEQFF. DNA for the CDR3: TGTGCCATCATGAGCGGGACTAGCGGTAACAATGAGCAGTTCTTC.

This clone has only one observation. The rearrangement uses TRBV18 and TRBJ2-7; D perhaps matches TRBD1 (7 bases). The CDR3 sequence is 16 residues long. CDR1 and CDR2 (germline): KGHSH, LQKENI. The germline V and J ends were trimmed by 3 bases and 2 bases, with 17 bases remaining between them. CDR3: CASSPRKEGAAYEQYF. The CDR3 nucleotides read TGTGCCAGCTCACCTAGAAAGGAGGGGGCCGCCTACGAGCAGTACTTC.

The rearrangement uses TRBV4-1 and TRBJ2-2; D might be TRBD1 (6 bases). CDR3 size: 16 residues. Germline V gene data show CDR1 as MGHRA and CDR2 as YSYEKL. Trimming pared 3 bases from V and 1 base from J, leaving 12 bases between. The CDR3 DNA reads TGCGCCAGCAGCCACTCCGGGACACAGAACACCGGGGAGCTGTTTTTT. This codes for CASSHSGTQNTGELFF.

The chain carries TRBV7-9 and TRBJ1-4; unclear D gene. CDR1 and CDR2 (germline): SEHNR, FQNEAQ (reference sequence). CDR3 size: 16 residues. V dropped 4 bases and J dropped 6 bases, with 18 bases sitting between them. CDR3 in amino acids: CASSSGRAGPYEKLFF. CDR3 bases: TGTGCCAGCAGCTCTGGTAGGGCAGGCCCATATGAAAAACTGTTTTTT.

V gene TRBV18 combines with J gene TRBJ2-5; TRBD1 is a possible D gene (6 bases). V lost 5 bases to trimming and J lost 2 bases, with 9 bases between them. The CDR3 covers 13 residues. CDR1 is KGHSH and CDR2 is LQKENI in the germline V gene. This CDR3 is CASSEQGQETQYF. The CDR3 DNA is TGTGCCAGCTCAGAACAGGGTCAAGAGACCCAGTACTTC. The complete variable domain, with remaining parts taken from reference TRBV18 and TRBJ2-5, reads NAGVMQNPRHLVRRRGQEARLRCSPMKGHSHVYWYRQLPEEGLKFMVYLQKENIIDESGMPKERFSAEFPKEGPSILRIQQVVRGDSAAYFCASSEQGQETQYFGPGTRLLVL.

The chain joins TRBV2 to TRBJ2-7; a possible D gene is TRBD2 (6 bases). Between the trimmed V and J ends, which lost 8 bases and 0 bases, there was a span of 11 bases. The CDR3 length is 13 residues. The germline V gene encodes CDR1 SNHLY and CDR2 FYNNEI. The CDR3 spells CASGDSPSYEQYF. CDR3 nucleotides: TGTGCCAGCGGGGACTCTCCCTCCTACGAGCAGTACTTC.

Concerning this clone: Other nucleotide sequences from this sample produce the same CDR3. The chain employs TRBV6-1 and TRBJ2-7, with D possibly being TRBD1 (5 bases). From germline, CDR1 is MNHNS and CDR2 SASEGT. Trimming pared 6 bases from V and 2 bases from J, leaving 11 bases between. The CDR3 has 13 residues. CDR3 sequence reads: CASRRGSTYEQYF. In DNA, the CDR3 is TGTGCCAGCAGAAGGGGCAGTACCTACGAGCAGTACTTC.

This chain uses TRBV5-4 with TRBJ2-5; the D gene is possibly TRBD2 (6 bases). Germline V gives CDR1 SGHNT, CDR2 YYREEE (reference sequence). V gave up 3 bases and J gave up 5 bases, with 14 bases separating them. This CDR3 has 14 residues. The CDR3 is CASSWGDQQETQYF. The CDR3 nucleotides read TGTGCCAGCAGCTGGGGGGACCAACAGGAGACCCAGTACTTC.

V usage is TRBV7-9 and J usage is TRBJ2-1; the D gene is possibly TRBD1 (6 bases). Germline CDR1 reads SEHNR; CDR2 reads FQNEAQ (reference sequence). This CDR3 has 14 residues. Between the trimmed V and J ends, which lost 4 bases and 4 bases, there was a span of 11 bases. CDR3 in DNA: TGTGCCAGCAGCTACCCAGGGGAATACAATGAGCAGTTCTTC. This sequence encodes CASSYPGEYNEQFF.

This chain joins TRBV5-1 and TRBJ2-1; 12 nucleotides match TRBD2. J lost 9 bases, V lost 2 bases, and 6 bases had no gene match. CDR3 length equals 15 residues. Looked up from germline, CDR1 is SGHRS and CDR2 is YFSETQ. CDR3 in amino acids: CASSFLAGGPGEQFF. The CDR3, as DNA: TGCGCCAGCAGCTTCCTAGCGGGAGGGCCGGGTGAGCAGTTCTTC.

The genes are TRBV9 and TRBJ2-5; 8 nucleotides align to TRBD2. CDR3 length: 14 residues. Germline-derived CDR1 and CDR2 are SGDLS and YYNGEE. The V and J ends lost 0 bases and 5 bases, in that order; junction bases with no gene match: 3. CDR3: CASSVGASGETQYF. CDR3 in DNA: TGTGCCAGCAGCGTAGGGGCTAGCGGGGAGACCCAGTACTTC.

The chain links TRBV4-2 to TRBJ2-3, with D hard to call. This CDR3 has 14 amino acids. The germline V gene encodes CDR1 LGHNA and CDR2 YNFKEQ. V was trimmed by 4 bases and J by 0 bases, leaving 8 bases between them. CDR3 protein: CASSPFTSTDTQYF. As DNA, the CDR3 is TGTGCCAGCAGCCCCTTCACTAGCACAGATACGCAGTATTTT.

The chain carries TRBV20-1 and TRBJ2-1; D remains ambiguous. Per germline, CDR1 DFQATT and CDR2 SNEGSKA (reference sequence). The CDR3 sequence is 10 residues long. CDR3 loop: CSGGWNEQFF. CDR3 bases: TGCAGCGGCGGCTGGAATGAGCAGTTCTTC.

J is TRBJ1-2 and V is TRBV10-3; D perhaps matches TRBD1 (6 bases). The CDR3 runs 16 residues. Germline V lookup: CDR1 ENHRY, CDR2 SYGVKD. V was shortened by 4 bases and J by 0 bases, with 15 bases between the two germline ends. CDR3 nucleotides: TGTGCCATCAGTGGGGCAGGGGCAAGTTCTAACTATGGCTACACCTTC. Translated: CAISGAGASSNYGYTF.

The chain links TRBV7-9 to TRBJ2-5; D is unclear. Germline lookup yields CDR1 SEHNR and CDR2 FQNEAQ (reference sequence). The CDR3 length is 13 residues. V lost 3 bases to trimming and J lost 3 bases, with 8 bases between them. For the CDR3, the DNA is TGTGCCAGCAGCTTGACTGATAAAGAGACCCAGTACTTC. It yields the protein CASSLTDKETQYF.

V gene TRBV2 combines with J gene TRBJ2-5; weak D call: TRBD1 (5 bases). Germline CDR1 SNHLY, CDR2 FYNNEI. The CDR3 has 11 amino acids. V was pared by 7 bases and J by 11 bases, with 14 bases between. The CDR3 DNA sequence: TGTGCCAGCACTCTAAAGGACACTCAGTACTTC. Protein product: CASTLKDTQYF. Full variable domain (outside the CDR3, taken from reference TRBV2 and TRBJ2-5): EPEVTQTPSHQVTQMGQEVILRCVPISNHLYFYWYRQILGQKVEFLVSFYNNEISEKSEIFDDQFSVERPDGSNFTLKIRSTKLEDSAMYFCASTLKDTQYFGPGTRLLVL.

This chain links TRBV5-5 with TRBJ1-2; D remains unclear. Trimming shortened V by 0 bases and J by 1 base, and 10 bases separated the two germline ends. The germline gives CDR1 SGHKS, CDR2 YYEKEE (reference sequence). The CDR3 covers 15 residues. The CDR3 sequence: CASSLDLNSNYGYTF. CDR3 DNA: TGTGCCAGCAGCTTGGATCTGAACAGTAACTATGGCTACACCTTC.

The V and J genes are TRBV5-1 and TRBJ1-4; D might be TRBD1 (5 bases). In germline, CDR1 is SGHRS, CDR2 YFSETQ. The germline V and J ends were trimmed by 0 bases and 4 bases, with 13 bases remaining between them. The CDR3 spans 16 residues. This chain's CDR3 is CASSLGTSANNEKLFF. CDR3 DNA: TGCGCCAGCAGCTTGGGGACATCGGCCAATAATGAAAAACTGTTTTTT.

The rearrangement uses TRBV6-5 and TRBJ1-5; 11 nucleotides align to TRBD1. CDR1 MNHEY and CDR2 SVGAGI come from the germline V gene. This CDR3 region has 16 residues. V lost 0 bases, J lost 4 bases, and 2 bases stayed unmatched. CDR3 coding DNA: TGTGCCAGCAGTTACTCCGGACAGGGGGCAAATCAGCCCCAGCATTTT. It translates to CASSYSGQGANQPQHF.

In nucleotides, the CDR3 is TGTGCCAGCAGTTGGACAGGGGATCAGCCCCAGCATTTT. Protein product: CASSWTGDQPQHF. The genes are TRBV6-5 and TRBJ1-5; 9 bases map to TRBD1. V shed 4 bases and J 5 bases; nucleotides not matched to a gene: 0. The CDR3 sequence is 13 residues long. The germline V gene encodes CDR1 MNHEY and CDR2 SVGAGI.

Note on this clone: This same CDR3 is encoded by further DNA sequences in the sample. The J gene is TRBJ2-7, the V gene TRBV10-3; 11 positions agree with TRBD2. V gave up 0 bases and J gave up 2 bases; unmatched junction bases: 3. Germline V lookup: CDR1 ENHRY, CDR2 SYGVKD. The CDR3 totals 16 residues. The CDR3: CAISESGTSGAYEQYF. In DNA, the CDR3 is TGTGCCATCAGTGAGTCGGGGACTAGCGGAGCCTACGAGCAGTACTTC.

The V call is TRBV30, the J call TRBJ1-2; no clear D gene. Germline V gene data show CDR1 as GTSNPN and CDR2 as SVGIG (reference sequence). V gave up 5 bases and J gave up 11 bases, with 15 bases separating them. CDR3 length: 11 amino acids. The CDR3 reads CAWHHSSRYTF. CDR3 nucleotides: TGTGCCTGGCACCACAGTTCCCGGTACACCTTC.

The chain recombines TRBV29-1 with TRBJ2-4, with D possibly TRBD2 on 6 matching bases. CDR1 and CDR2 (germline): SQVTM, ANQGSEA. The CDR3 sequence is 14 residues long. Trimming took off 1 base at V and 2 bases at J, with 9 bases between the two ends. The CDR3 loop is CSVEVGGSKNIQYF. The CDR3 bases are TGCAGCGTTGAAGTGGGGGGATCCAAAAACATTCAGTACTTC.

The chain links TRBV6-1 to TRBJ2-1; no reliable D call. V shed 2 bases and J shed 6 bases, with 8 bases lying between them. The CDR3 length is 13 residues. In germline, CDR1 is MNHNS, CDR2 SASEGT. The CDR3: CASSEFKPNEQFF. CDR3 sequence (DNA): TGTGCCAGCAGTGAATTTAAGCCCAATGAGCAGTTCTTC.

The V gene is TRBV7-2, the J gene TRBJ1-6; 9 nucleotides align to TRBD1. CDR1 SGHTA and CDR2 FQGNSA come from the germline V gene. With V trimmed by 5 bases and J by 10 bases, 6 bases remained unmatched. The CDR3 runs 14 residues. This CDR3 is CASSPGQGWSPLHF. For the CDR3, the DNA is TGTGCCAGCAGCCCGGGACAGGGCTGGTCACCCCTCCACTTT.

The chain has TRBV21-1 and TRBJ2-5. TRBV21-1 is flagged as a pseudogene. CDR3 length: 12 amino acids. CDR3 nucleotides: TGTGCCAGCAGCAACGAAGGAGAGACCCAGTACTTC. Translating gives CASSNEGETQYF.